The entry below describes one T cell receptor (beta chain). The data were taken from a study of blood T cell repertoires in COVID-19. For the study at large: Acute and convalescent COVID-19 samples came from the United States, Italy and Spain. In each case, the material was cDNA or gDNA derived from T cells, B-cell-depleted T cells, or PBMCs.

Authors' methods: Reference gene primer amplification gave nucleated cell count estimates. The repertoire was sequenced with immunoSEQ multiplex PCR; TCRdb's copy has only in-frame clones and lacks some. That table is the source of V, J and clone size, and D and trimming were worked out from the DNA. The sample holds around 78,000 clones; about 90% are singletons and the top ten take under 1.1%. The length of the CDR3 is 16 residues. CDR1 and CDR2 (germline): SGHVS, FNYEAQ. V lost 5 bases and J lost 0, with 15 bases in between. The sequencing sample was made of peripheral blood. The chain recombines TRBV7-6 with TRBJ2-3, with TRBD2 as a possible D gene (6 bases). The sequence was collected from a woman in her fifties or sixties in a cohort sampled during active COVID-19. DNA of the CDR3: TGTGCCAGCAGCCCCCTAGTAGCGGCTAGCACAGATACGCAGTATTTT. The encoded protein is CASSPLVAASTDTQYF.